This T cell receptor beta chain was sequenced in a study of shared clonotypes between healthy human individuals (dated by TCRdb to the early 2020s). About the study as a whole: The cohort comprised a couple of women and three men aged 18 to 49 years. To increase sequencing depth and limit assay-specific biases, different laboratories used diverse techniques to prepare libraries and sequence TCR repertoires. Per donor, three plates each were used for CD4 naive and CD4 memory, two for CD8 naive, and one for CD8 memory. Blood TCR repertoires of several healthy adults were deeply sequenced to estimate repertoire size and the extent of clonotype sharing between individuals. Leukapheresis yielded between about 0.85 and 10 billion PBMCs per donor. What the work shows at the level of the full study, not this receptor alone: Only blood was sampled, and tissue TCR repertoires likely differ from those in blood. Naive subsets generally had larger estimated clonotype richness than memory subsets. Compared with non-shared clonotypes, the clonotypes found in all four sorted-subset donors had higher generation probabilities. Across four donors, about 5% of naive CD4, approximately 3.5% of naive CD8, 2% to 2.5% of memory CD4, and about 0.44% of memory CD8 clonotypes were shared. Because the study included only a small number of donors, the genetic and exposure-history diversity represented was limited. Incomplete sequencing was indicated by rarefaction of sorted-subset datasets, despite the large sequencing depth. Pairwise subsampling indicated that sequencing depth was expected to affect the degree of clonotype sharing among donors.

Trimming leaves V shorter by 5 bases and J shorter by 2 bases, with the junction holding 5 bases beyond the gene matches. Based on the germline V gene, the CDR1 and CDR2 sequences are SGHTA and FQGNSA. The CDR3 numbers 15 residues from cysteine through phenylalanine. The CDR3 DNA has 45 bases and is translated from base 1. Healthy HIV-negative adults with no recently reported acute infections or vaccinations were included as donors. Every donor was a Caucasian adult living in Nashville, Tennessee, USA. CD4+ T cells were enriched by magnetic negative selection, after which naive cells were positively selected on CD45RA and the negative fraction was taken as the memory subset. Blood was collected by leukapheresis, and PBMCs were isolated by Ficoll-Histopaque density gradient centrifugation and then cryopreserved in liquid nitrogen vapor phase. Analytical flow cytometry was used to check the purity and quantity of every magnetically sorted T cell population. Each sorted fraction had its genomic DNA isolated and then quantified by UV absorbance on a Nanodrop 2000c.

Using the deep immunoSEQ assay, TCR CDR3 regions were amplified from genomic DNA by multiplex PCR. Extracted genomic DNA from each cell subset was spread evenly across all wells of several immunoSEQ 96-well plates, with each plate serving as a replicate. For sorted subsets, about 200 ng genomic DNA, equal to some 30,000 T cell genomes, was loaded into each replicate PCR. Purified libraries were quantified with a Qubit 3.0 fluorometer, sized on a Bioanalyzer 2100, and re-quantified with the KAPA Library Quantification kit. Every immunoSEQ 96-well plate was sequenced on a separate single-read 150-cycle Illumina NextSeq 550 flow cell. From the authors' description of their analysis: The immunoSEQ output contained only junctional sequences without quality scores, so filtering could not match that applied to full-length reads. To assign V/J genes and CDR3, sequences were annotated against IMGT germline references using PyIR, a Python wrapper for IgBLAST v1.9. Any read was removed if the V/J assignment was weak (E-value above 1e-6), the CDR3 was missing, or the read contained stop codons, out-of-frame junctions, or ambiguous translated residues. V3J clonotypes were defined as sequences sharing the same inferred V gene, J gene, and CDR3 amino acid sequence. To compute the percentage overlap between repertoires, the number of shared unique clonotypes was divided by the size of the smaller repertoire. RTK rarefaction, the Chao1 estimator, and Recon v2.1 estimates of unobserved clonotypes were used to assess repertoire richness. For all TCRbeta clonotypes obtained by the gDNA method from a few donors, generation probabilities were computed with OLGA. TCRdb took this table from immuneACCESS and kept in-frame rearrangements with V and J called. Such tables lack part of the clones; where checked against another copy, unresolved V genes explain under half of the gap, and the rest is unexplained. V, J and clone size are those of that table, while D and trimming were read from the DNA. This sample has about 1 million clones in its table, and 70% to 80% of those were observed once. The ten largest make up approximately 1.5% of the sample.

Concerning this clone itself: Its recognized antigen is unknown. Nothing much larger sits one base from this clone, and base qualities are not available.

This receptor chain uses TRBV7-2 and TRBJ2-7; TRBD1 fits 11 bases in the junction. Sequenced: memory CD4+ T cells sorted from blood. The sample's cell subset or site label, in plain terms: CD45RA-negative fraction. The origin of this receptor is a man younger than 35 in good health. The CDR3 loop reads CASSPWGQGAYEQYF. The DNA sequence reads TGTGCCAGCAGCCCCTGGGGACAGGGGGCCTACGAGCAGTACTTC.